This T cell receptor (beta chain) derives from a study of control samples from healthy donors and cancer patients. Using immunoSEQ multiplex PCR, the repertoire was profiled, and TCRdb retains in-frame clones only, with some absent. The sample contains about 55,000 clones, 88% of which appear only once. A single count supports this clone. The CDR3 runs to 15 residues. Germline V gene sequence: CDR1 MNHNS, CDR2 SASEGT. Losses at the gene ends were 2 bases for V and 2 bases for J; bases not matched to a gene: 5. The gene calls are TRBV6-1 and TRBJ1-2; 7 bases line up with TRBD1. The source material was blood. The clonotype originates from a middle-aged man in good health. The CDR3 DNA is TGTGCCAGCAGTGAAAGCCCGACAGGGAACTATGGCTACACCTTC. Protein product: CASSESPTGNYGYTF.